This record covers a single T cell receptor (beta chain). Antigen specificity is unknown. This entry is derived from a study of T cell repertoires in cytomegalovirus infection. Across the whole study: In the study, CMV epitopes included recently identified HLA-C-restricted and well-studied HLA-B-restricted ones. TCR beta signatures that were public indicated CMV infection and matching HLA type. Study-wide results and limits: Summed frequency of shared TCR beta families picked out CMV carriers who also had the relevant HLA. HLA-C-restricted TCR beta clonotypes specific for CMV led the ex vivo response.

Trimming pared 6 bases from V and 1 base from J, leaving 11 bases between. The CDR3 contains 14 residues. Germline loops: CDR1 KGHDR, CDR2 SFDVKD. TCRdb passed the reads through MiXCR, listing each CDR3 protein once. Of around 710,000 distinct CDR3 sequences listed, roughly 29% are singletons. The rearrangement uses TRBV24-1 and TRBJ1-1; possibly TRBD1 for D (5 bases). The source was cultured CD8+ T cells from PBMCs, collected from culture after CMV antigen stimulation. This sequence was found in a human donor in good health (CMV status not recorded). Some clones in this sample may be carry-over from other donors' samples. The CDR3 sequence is CATSWGPGNTEAFF. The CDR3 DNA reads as TGTGCCACCAGTTGGGGCCCCGGGAACACTGAAGCTTTCTTT.